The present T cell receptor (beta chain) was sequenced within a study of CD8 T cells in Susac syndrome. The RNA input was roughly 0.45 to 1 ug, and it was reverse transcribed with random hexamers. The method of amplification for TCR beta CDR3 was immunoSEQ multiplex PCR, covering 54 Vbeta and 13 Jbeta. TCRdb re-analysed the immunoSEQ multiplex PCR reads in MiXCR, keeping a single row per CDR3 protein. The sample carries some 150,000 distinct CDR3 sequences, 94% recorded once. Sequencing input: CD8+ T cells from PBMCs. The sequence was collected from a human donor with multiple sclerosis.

The CDR3 DNA reads TGTGCCAGCAGTGTGGACGCGGCTGGCTACACCTTC. It specifies CASSVDAAGYTF. The chain joins TRBV2 to TRBJ1-2; D not certain. Per germline, CDR1 SNHLY and CDR2 FYNNEI. Trimming cost V 4 bases and J 7 bases, with 10 bases left between them. The CDR3 contains 12 residues.